This T cell receptor (beta chain) is drawn from a study of blood T cell repertoires in COVID-19. The wider study: The origin of the acute and convalescent COVID-19 samples was the United States, Italy and Spain. The analysed material was cDNA or gDNA that came from T cells, B-cell-depleted T cells, or PBMCs.

CDR1 and CDR2 (germline): MNHNY, SVGAGI (reference sequence). The CDR3 is made up of 15 amino acids. With 7 bases removed from V and 2 bases from J, the gap between germline ends came to 18 bases. Methods used by the authors: Reference gene primers were amplified, and this amplification served to estimate nucleated cell counts. TCRdb keeps only in-frame clones here, not all; method: immunoSEQ multiplex PCR. V, J and clone size reflect that table, while D and trimming were determined from the DNA. The sample has tens of thousands of clones; 85% to 95% are singletons. The sequencing sample was made of peripheral blood. The TCR was taken from a human donor in a cohort sampled during active COVID-19. The chain uses TRBV6-6 and TRBJ2-7, with TRBD2 as a possible D gene (6 bases). DNA of the CDR3: TGTGCCAGCAATAACCTCCGGGGGAGCGCCTACGAGCAGTACTTC. Amino acid sequence: CASNNLRGSAYEQYF.